This T cell receptor (beta chain) was sequenced for a study of shared clonotypes between healthy human individuals (dated by TCRdb to the early 2020s). As for the study more broadly: The cohort comprised a couple of women and a few men aged 18 to 49 years. For each donor, CD4 naive and CD4 memory were each run on three plates, CD8 naive on two plates, and CD8 memory on one plate. To estimate repertoire size and how much clonotypes are shared between individuals, the study performed deep sequencing of blood TCR repertoires from 4 to 6 healthy adults. To increase sequencing depth and limit assay-specific biases, different laboratories used diverse techniques to prepare libraries and sequence TCR repertoires. Leukapheresis yielded between about 0.85 and 9 billion PBMCs per donor.

The donors were healthy, HIV-negative adults who had no recently reported acute infections or vaccinations. Every donor was a Caucasian adult living in Nashville, Tennessee, USA. CD4+ T cells were enriched by magnetic negative selection; naive cells were then positively selected on CD45RA, and the negative fraction formed the memory subset. Blood was obtained by leukapheresis, after which PBMCs were separated by Ficoll-Histopaque density gradient centrifugation and cryopreserved in liquid nitrogen vapor phase. Purity and quantity of every magnetically sorted T cell population were checked by analytical flow cytometry. Genomic DNA was isolated from each sorted fraction and quantified by UV absorbance on a Nanodrop 2000c. The CDR1 and CDR2 encoded by the germline V gene are SGDLS and YYNGEE. V gives up 0 bases and J gives up 5 bases, and the segment between their germline ends measures 8 bases. Its CDR3 holds 14 amino acids, cysteine through phenylalanine. Just the 42-base CDR3 DNA is kept, in frame starting at base 1.

Using the deep immunoSEQ assay, TCR CDR3 regions were amplified from genomic DNA by multiplex PCR. Genomic DNA extracted from each cell subset was distributed evenly over all wells of several immunoSEQ 96-well plates, and each plate served as one replicate. For sorted subsets, roughly 200 ng of genomic DNA, equivalent to some 30,000 T cell genomes, went into each replicate PCR. Purified libraries were measured with a Qubit 3.0 fluorometer, size-checked on a Bioanalyzer 2100, and measured again with the KAPA Library Quantification kit. A separate single-read 150-cycle Illumina NextSeq 550 flow cell was used to sequence each immunoSEQ 96-well plate. On the study's bioinformatics: Because the immunoSEQ output included only junctional sequences and no quality scores, the filtering could not be the same as the filtering used for full-length reads. Sequences were annotated with PyIR, a Python wrapper for IgBLAST v1.9, and V/J genes and CDR3 were assigned using IMGT germline references. Reads were filtered out if the reads had weak V/J assignments (E-value above 1e-6), no CDR3, stop codons, out-of-frame junctions, or ambiguous translated residues. V3J clonotypes were defined as sequences sharing an identical inferred V gene, J gene, and CDR3 amino acid sequence. The percentage overlap between two repertoires was calculated by dividing the number of shared unique clonotypes by the size of the smaller repertoire. Richness of each repertoire was evaluated using RTK rarefaction, the Chao1 estimator, and Recon v2.1 estimates of unobserved clonotypes. OLGA was used to compute generation probabilities for all TCRbeta clonotypes that the gDNA method yielded from a handful of donors. TCRdb obtained this table from immuneACCESS and retained in-frame rearrangements with V and J assigned. These tables miss some clones; where compared with another copy, unresolved V genes account for less than half of the shortfall, and the remainder is unexplained. V and J calls and clone size are copied from that table; D and trimming were computed from the DNA. This sample has 2 million to 2.5 million clones in its table, and approximately 93% of those were observed once. The ten top clones hold under 0.45% of the sample.

What the research found in general, with its limitations: Clonotypes shared by all four sorted-subset donors showed higher generation probabilities than non-shared clonotypes. Sampling was limited to blood, and TCR repertoires in tissue likely differ from TCR repertoires in blood. The small number of donors limited the genetic and exposure-history diversity represented. Based on pairwise subsampling, the degree of clonotype sharing among donors was expected to be affected by sequencing depth. Across a handful of donors, around 5% of naive CD4, 3% to 4% of naive CD8, under 2.5% of memory CD4, and 0.4% of memory CD8 clonotypes were shared. Rarefaction of sorted-subset datasets indicated incomplete sequencing despite the large sequencing depth. Naive subsets generally had larger estimated clonotype richness than memory subsets did.

As to this clone: Its antigen is unknown. No base quality values were provided; no much bigger clone lies one nucleotide off.

The sample comprised naive CD4+ T cells from PBMCs. In the paper's terms, the cell subset or site label means: CD45RA+ positively selected. The clonotype originates from a man younger than 35 in good health. Some clones in this sample may be carry-over from other donors' samples. This receptor chain uses TRBV9 and TRBJ2-2; 6 matching bases give a weak D call of TRBD2. The CDR3 corresponds to CASSVGLVTGELFF. Here is the DNA: TGTGCCAGCAGCGTAGGACTAGTTACCGGGGAGCTGTTTTTT.